The 3 T cell receptor beta chains presented below share a single source sample, sequenced in a study of cytomegalovirus exposure and HLA in healthy donors. PCR was performed using 60 Vbeta and 13 Jbeta primers. Sequencing was performed with immunoSEQ multiplex PCR; in TCRdb, only in-frame clones are kept and a portion is missing. Of around 220,000 clones in the sample, around 83% were seen once. Material for sequencing was PBMCs. The receptors were gathered from a girl under 18 in good health and CMV-seronegative.

The V gene is TRBV5-8, the J gene TRBJ1-3; D is ambiguous. There are 14 residues in the CDR3. V was trimmed by 0 bases and J by 3 bases, leaving 7 bases between them. Per the germline V gene, CDR1 is SGHTS and CDR2 is YDEGEE. CDR3 in DNA: TGTGCCAGCAGCTTGGGTCCTAATGGAAACACCATATATTTT. Translating gives CASSLGPNGNTIYF. Full variable domain (rest looked up from reference TRBV5-8 and TRBJ1-3): EAGVTQSPTHLIKTRGQQATLRCSPISGHTSVYWYQQALGLGLQFLLWYDEGEERNRGNFPPRFSGRQFPNYSSELNVNALELEDSALYLCASSLGPNGNTIYFGEGSWLTVV.

V is TRBV6-5 and J is TRBJ1-2; D is perhaps TRBD1 (5 bases). Germline-derived CDR1 and CDR2 are MNHEY and SVGAGI. The CDR3 runs 14 residues. V was trimmed by 2 bases and J by 7 bases, leaving 14 bases between them. CDR3 loop: CASSYGAGDGGYTF. The CDR3 coding sequence is TGTGCCAGCAGTTACGGGGCGGGGGATGGTGGCTACACCTTC.

This clone has more than one count but fewer than ten. The chain employs TRBV6-5 and TRBJ1-1; D is unclear. Germline V gives CDR1 MNHEY, CDR2 SVGAGI. The CDR3 contains 13 residues. V shed 6 bases and J shed 0 bases, with 8 bases lying between them. The CDR3 bases are TGTGCCAGCAGGGGAGGGATGAACACTGAAGCTTTCTTT. Protein: CASRGGMNTEAFF.